This paragraph covers one TCR beta chain sequence. This entry is derived from a study of blood T cell repertoires in COVID-19. Whole-study context: The United States, Italy and Spain supplied acute and convalescent COVID-19 samples.

V lost 6 bases and J 2 bases, leaving 17 bases between the germline ends. The CDR3 covers 16 residues. The germline V gene encodes CDR1 SGHDT and CDR2 YYEEEE. The protocol was immunoSEQ multiplex PCR, while the TCRdb copy is restricted to in-frame clones and leaves out a portion. The sample has 72,000 or so clones, around nine tenths seen once. J is TRBJ2-2 and V is TRBV5-6; D is unclear. The TCR sequence derives from an older woman with acute or convalescent COVID-19. The sample was peripheral blood. The CDR3 spells CASTSSVPVNTGELFF. The CDR3 nucleotides are TGTGCCAGCACCTCGAGTGTACCCGTCAACACCGGGGAGCTGTTTTTT.